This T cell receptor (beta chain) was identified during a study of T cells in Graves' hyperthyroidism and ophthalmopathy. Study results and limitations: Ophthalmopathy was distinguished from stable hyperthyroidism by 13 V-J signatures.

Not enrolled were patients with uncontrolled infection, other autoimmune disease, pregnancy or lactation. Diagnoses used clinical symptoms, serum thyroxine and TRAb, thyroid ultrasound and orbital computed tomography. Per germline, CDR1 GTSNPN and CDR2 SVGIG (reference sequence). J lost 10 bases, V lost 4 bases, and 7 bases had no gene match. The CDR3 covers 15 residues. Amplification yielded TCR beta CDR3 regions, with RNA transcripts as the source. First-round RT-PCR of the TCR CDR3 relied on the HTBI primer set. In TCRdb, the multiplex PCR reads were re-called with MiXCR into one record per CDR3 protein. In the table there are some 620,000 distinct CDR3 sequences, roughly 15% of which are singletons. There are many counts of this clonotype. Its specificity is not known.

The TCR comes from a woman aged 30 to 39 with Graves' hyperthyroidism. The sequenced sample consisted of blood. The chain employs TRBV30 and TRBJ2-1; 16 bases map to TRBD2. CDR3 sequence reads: CAWTGQGLAGGEQFF. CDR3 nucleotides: TGTGCCTGGACCGGTCAGGGACTAGCGGGAGGGGAGCAGTTCTTC.